This TCR beta chain came from a study of identical twins. A universal primer site was added by template switching, and unique molecular identifiers were carried by the cDNA. TCRdb redid the calling of the 5' RACE reads with MiXCR, one entry per CDR3 protein. The sample comprises a few hundred thousand distinct CDR3 sequences, more than 9% of which are singletons, and roughly 7.8% rests with the top ten. The J segment lost 0 bases and the V segment lost 7 bases, leaving 3 bases of the junction unmatched. This CDR3 is 14 amino acids long. These data were also filed under a second study, of yellow fever vaccine responses in identical twins.

The sequence was obtained from a woman under 30 in good health. Source material: CD8+ T cells sorted from blood. The chain couples TRBV23-1 to TRBJ2-3, with 8 nucleotides matching TRBD1. TRBV23-1 is sorted into the ORF group, with uncertain function. CDR3 nucleotides: TGCGCCAGCATCCAGGGGGCGAGCACAGATACGCAGTATTTT. This encodes CASIQGASTDTQYF.